Below, 11 T cell receptor beta chains from the same sample are listed, as sequenced in a study of blood T cell repertoires in COVID-19. Clones were sequenced by immunoSEQ multiplex PCR, and TCRdb holds only the in-frame ones, with some missing. Among approximately 500,000 clones listed, around nine tenths were seen once. Sequencing was carried out using peripheral blood. All receptors come from a woman between 50 and 59 years old with COVID-19, enrolled during active disease.

The chain combines TRBV6-6 with TRBJ1-2; D is perhaps TRBD1 (6 bases). There are 12 residues in the CDR3. Germline V gives CDR1 MNHNY, CDR2 SVGAGI (reference sequence). V dropped 4 bases and J dropped 8 bases, with 11 bases sitting between them. The CDR3 DNA sequence: TGTGCCAGCAGTTTATACAGGGAAGGCTACACCTTC. Protein product: CASSLYREGYTF.

The chain recombines TRBV9 with TRBJ1-3; perhaps TRBD1 as D (6 bases). The V gene's germline CDR1 is SGDLS and CDR2 YYNGEE. V shed 3 bases and J shed 4 bases, with 11 bases lying between them. The CDR3 consists of 14 residues. The chain's CDR3 is CASSGQASGNTIYF. Written as DNA, the CDR3 is TGTGCCAGCAGCGGACAGGCCAGCGGAAACACCATATATTTT.

This clone was picked up one time. This chain joins TRBV9 and TRBJ1-2; 8 positions match TRBD1. The CDR3 has 13 residues. Germline V lookup: CDR1 SGDLS, CDR2 YYNGEE. V was clipped by 6 bases and J by 3 bases; unmatched bases: 4. The CDR3 coding sequence is TGTGCCAGCAACGGGGGACAGGACTATGGCTACACCTTC. It specifies CASNGGQDYGYTF.

This clone came up once. The CDR3 region is CASSFGQGASRGEQYF. Written as DNA, the CDR3 is TGTGCCAGCAGCTTTGGACAGGGGGCGTCACGGGGCGAGCAGTACTTC. The chain joins TRBV3-1 (or the pseudogene TRBV3-2) to TRBJ2-7; 11 positions match TRBD1. Germline lookup yields CDR1 LGHDT and CDR2 YNNKEL (reference sequence). The CDR3 is 16 amino acids. Trimming took 5 bases from V and 6 from J; bases not matched to a gene: 12.

The chain combines TRBV5-1 with TRBJ1-1; maybe TRBD1 (6 bases). The germline CDR1 and CDR2 sequences are SGHRS and YFSETQ. There are 16 residues in the CDR3. V was trimmed by 0 bases and J by 3 bases, leaving 15 bases between them. The CDR3 coding sequence is TGCGCCAGCAGCTTGGAACTTGGGGGCCTGGACACTGAAGCTTTCTTT. Its protein product is CASSLELGGLDTEAFF.

The chain employs TRBV19 and TRBJ1-6; TRBD1 matches 9 bases. The CDR3 sequence is 15 residues long. V shed 3 bases and J 9 bases; nucleotides not matched to a gene: 6. In germline, CDR1 is LNHDA, CDR2 SQIVND (reference sequence). The CDR3 DNA is TGTGCCAGTAGTATGTCGGACAGGGGAGGTTCACCCCTCCACTTT. It encodes CASSMSDRGGSPLHF.

The V call is TRBV19, the J call TRBJ1-1, with TRBD1 matching 10 bases. Germline V gene sequence: CDR1 LNHDA, CDR2 SQIVND (reference sequence). V dropped 6 bases and J dropped 4; count of bases not matched to a gene: 8. The CDR3 is made up of 15 amino acids. The CDR3 here is CASRLPTGGFTEAFF. CDR3 nucleotides: TGTGCCAGTAGGTTGCCGACAGGGGGCTTCACTGAAGCTTTCTTT.

The chain joins TRBV6-6 to TRBJ2-3; TRBD1 matches at 7 bases. CDR1 and CDR2 (germline): MNHNY, SVGAGI (reference sequence). With V trimmed by 1 base and J by 7 bases, 2 bases remained unmatched. The CDR3 has 13 amino acids. CDR3 amino acids: CASSYYRGNTQYF. The DNA for the CDR3 is TGTGCCAGCAGTTACTACAGGGGAAATACGCAGTATTTT.

This chain joins TRBV2 and TRBJ1-2, with no clear D. Per the germline V gene, CDR1 is SNHLY and CDR2 is FYNNEI. CDR3 size: 14 residues. Trimming cost V 5 bases and J 2 bases, with 12 bases left between them. The CDR3 DNA is TGTGCCAGCAGTCGAGGTACACTAAACTATGGCTACACCTTC. This gives the protein CASSRGTLNYGYTF.

The V call is TRBV5-6, the J call TRBJ1-1; no reliable D call. The CDR3 covers 15 residues. Germline-derived CDR1 and CDR2 are SGHDT and YYEEEE. With 2 bases removed from V and 1 base from J, the gap between germline ends came to 12 bases. CDR3 in amino acids: CASSLGPGGNTEAFF. DNA for the CDR3: TGTGCCAGCAGCTTAGGACCCGGAGGGAACACTGAAGCTTTCTTT.

J is TRBJ1-1 and V is TRBV3-1 (or the pseudogene TRBV3-2); 9 bases agree with TRBD1. Per germline, CDR1 LGHDT and CDR2 YNNKEL (reference sequence). With V trimmed by 3 bases and J by 5 bases, 4 bases remained unmatched. The CDR3 contains 14 residues. The CDR3: CASSQDRGGTEAFF. CDR3 nucleotide sequence: TGTGCCAGCAGCCAGGACAGGGGCGGAACTGAAGCTTTCTTT.